The TCR beta chain under discussion was sequenced for a study of blood T cell repertoires in COVID-19. Background on the study: T cells, B-cell-depleted T cells, or PBMCs provided the cDNA or gDNA that served as material.

The CDR3 contains 16 residues. Germline CDR1 and CDR2: SGHVS and FQNEAQ. Losses at the gene ends were 2 bases for V and 5 bases for J; bases not matched to a gene: 9. Authors' methods: Using reference gene primer amplification, nucleated cell counts were estimated. Sequenced by immunoSEQ multiplex PCR; TCRdb stores in-frame clones only, minus some. V and J calls and clone size are copied from that table; D and trimming were computed from the DNA. The table has tens of thousands of clones, roughly 90% seen once. The sample consisted of peripheral blood. The sequence was obtained from a man aged 60 to 75 with active or convalescent COVID-19. V and J are TRBV7-8 and TRBJ2-1, with TRBD2 matching over 7 bases. The CDR3: CASSLFMGGPNNEQFF. The DNA for the CDR3 is TGTGCCAGCAGCTTATTTATGGGAGGGCCCAACAATGAGCAGTTCTTC.